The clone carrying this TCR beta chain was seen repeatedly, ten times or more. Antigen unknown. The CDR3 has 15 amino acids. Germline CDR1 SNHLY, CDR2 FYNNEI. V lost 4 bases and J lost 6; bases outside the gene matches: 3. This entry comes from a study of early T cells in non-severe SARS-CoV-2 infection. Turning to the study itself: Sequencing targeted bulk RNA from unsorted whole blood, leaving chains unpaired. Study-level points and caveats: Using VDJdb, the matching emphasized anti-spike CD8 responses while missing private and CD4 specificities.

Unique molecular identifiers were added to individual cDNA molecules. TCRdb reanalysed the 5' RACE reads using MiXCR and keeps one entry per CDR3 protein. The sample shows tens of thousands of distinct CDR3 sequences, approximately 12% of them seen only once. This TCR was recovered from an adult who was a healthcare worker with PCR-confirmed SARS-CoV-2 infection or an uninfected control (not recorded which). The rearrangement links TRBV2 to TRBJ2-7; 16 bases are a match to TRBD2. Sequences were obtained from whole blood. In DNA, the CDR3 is TGTGCCAGCAGTGCCGGGACTAGCGGGAGGGCCGAGCAGTACTTC. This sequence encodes CASSAGTSGRAEQYF. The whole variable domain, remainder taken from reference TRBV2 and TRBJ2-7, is EPEVTQTPSHQVTQMGQEVILRCVPISNHLYFYWYRQILGQKVEFLVSFYNNEISEKSEIFDDQFSVERPDGSNFTLKIRSTKLEDSAMYFCASSAGTSGRAEQYFGPGTRLTVT.